These T cell receptor beta chains were read from a single sample in a study of blood T cell repertoires in COVID-19. Repertoires were generated with immunoSEQ multiplex PCR, while TCRdb's copy carries only in-frame clones and drops some. The top ten clones hold about 5% of a sample with 150,000 to 200,000 clones, around 93% of them seen once. The sequenced material came from peripheral blood. These receptors all stem from a woman aged 50 to 60 with acute or convalescent COVID-19. The CDR3 runs from the conserved cysteine through the conserved F or W. The D gene is left open where the match is weak. Clone size is stated in some rows and not others, as once, few, many or a class when expanded.

clone_size j_call v_call d_call cdr3_nt cdr3_aa
NA TRBJ2-7 TRBV28 TRBD2 TGTGCCAGCCGTCTAGCGGGAGATTACGAGCAGTACTTC CASRLAGDYEQYF
NA TRBJ1-5 TRBV12-3/TRBV12-4 NA TGTGCCAGCAGCGTTTATAGCAATCAGCCCCAGCATTTT CASSVYSNQPQHF
NA TRBJ1-3 TRBV6-6 NA TGTGCCAGCAGTTTGGGGAGCTATGGAAACACCATATATTTT CASSLGSYGNTIYF
NA TRBJ1-1 TRBV6-1 NA TGTGCCAGCAGTGAAGGCCCCCTTCGACATGAAGCTTTCTTT CASSEGPLRHEAFF
NA TRBJ1-3 TRBV28 NA TGTGCCATCTCGGGGGATCCCTATTCTGGAAACACCATATATTTT CAISGDPYSGNTIYF
NA TRBJ1-1 TRBV19 NA TGTGCCAGTAAACAGAACACTGAAGCTTTCTTT CASKQNTEAFF
NA TRBJ2-3 TRBV27 TRBD2 TGTGCCAGCAGTCAAGCGGGGGGGCTGGCTGGAGATACGCAGTATTTT CASSQAGGLAGDTQYF
NA TRBJ2-7 TRBV6-2/TRBV6-3 NA TGTGCCAGCAGTTACGCAGGTCCGGTGGAGCAGTACTTC CASSYAGPVEQYF
once TRBJ1-6 TRBV2 NA TGTGCCAGCAGTGGTCTACAGCTCATGGGAGGTTCACCCCTCCACTTT CASSGLQLMGGSPLHF
NA TRBJ1-5 TRBV7-8 NA TGTGCCAGCAGCTTAGCGGCGGCCGCTAATCAGCCCCAGCATTTT CASSLAAAANQPQHF
NA TRBJ1-6 TRBV7-3 NA TGTGCCAGCAGCTCGACAGGACTCTATAATTCACCCCTCCACTTT CASSSTGLYNSPLHF
NA TRBJ1-5 TRBV3-1/TRBV3-2 NA TGTGCCAGCAGCCAATGGGAAGGGGACCAGCATTTT CASSQWEGDQHF
NA TRBJ2-1 TRBV5-6 TRBD2 TGTGCCAGCAGCCCCCCTCCTTTGACTAGCGGGGAGCAGTTCTTC CASSPPPLTSGEQFF
NA TRBJ2-5 TRBV15 TRBD2 TGTGCCACCAGCAGCGGGCCCGGGCTAGCGGGGGGTCAAGAGACCCAGTACTTC CATSSGPGLAGGQETQYF
NA TRBJ1-1 TRBV11-1 TRBD1 TGTGCCAGCAGCTTATCAGGGGGAGTGTACACTGAAGCTTTCTTT CASSLSGGVYTEAFF
once TRBJ2-2 TRBV7-6 TRBD2 TGTGCCAGCAGCTTAGTGCAGACTAGCGGGAGGATACGCAACACCGGGGAGCTGTTTTTT CASSLVQTSGRIRNTGELFF
NA TRBJ1-6 TRBV7-9 NA TGTGCCAGCAGCTTAGACAGGGCCTATAATTCACCCCTCCACTTT CASSLDRAYNSPLHF
NA TRBJ2-7 TRBV15 TRBD2 TGTGCCACCAGCGGGGGACTAGATATAGGCGAGCAGTACTTC CATSGGLDIGEQYF
NA TRBJ2-5 TRBV7-2 NA TGTGCCAGCAGCTCCCCCCTTCACGGAGGCGGTGAGACCCAGTACTTC CASSSPLHGGGETQYF
NA TRBJ1-5 TRBV24-1 TRBD1 TGTGCCACCAGTGATCTCCGGGACAGGGCCCTTTGGGGCAATCAGCCCCAGCATTTT CATSDLRDRALWGNQPQHF
NA TRBJ2-7 TRBV15 NA TGTGCCACCAGCAGATCGAGCCCTAGGGACACCTTCTACGAGCAGTACTTC CATSRSSPRDTFYEQYF
NA TRBJ1-2 TRBV4-1 NA TGCGCCAGCAGCCAAGATATCAGTTGGGCATCTCTGAGATATGGCTACACCTTC CASSQDISWASLRYGYTF
once TRBJ2-3 TRBV29-1 NA TGCAGCGTTGAAGAAGGCCACAGCGATACGCAGTATTTT CSVEEGHSDTQYF
once TRBJ1-2 TRBV9 NA TGTGCCAGCAGCGTAGGAAACTTCGATAACTATGGCTACACCTTC CASSVGNFDNYGYTF
NA TRBJ2-1 TRBV6-1 NA TGTGCCAGCAGTGAAATCGGGATCCTGGTTAGTGAGCAGTTCTTC CASSEIGILVSEQFF
NA TRBJ2-2 TRBV30 NA TGTGCCTGGAGTATATCCTACAGGCTCGGGGAGCTGTTTTTT CAWSISYRLGELFF
NA TRBJ1-5 TRBV27 NA TGTGCCAGCAGTTTAGGACAGTTTCAGCCCCAGCATTTT CASSLGQFQPQHF
NA TRBJ2-5 TRBV6-1 NA TGTGCCAGCAGTCCTAACGGACAGCAAGAGACCCAGTACTTC CASSPNGQQETQYF
NA TRBJ1-1 TRBV10-3 NA TGTGCCATCAGTTTGACATCCAACACTGAAGCTTTCTTT CAISLTSNTEAFF
NA TRBJ1-1 TRBV5-1 NA TGCGCCAGCAGCTTGGGGGGAGAGGGCTCTGAAGCTTTCTTT CASSLGGEGSEAFF
NA TRBJ1-5 TRBV6-5 NA TGTGCCAGCAGTCCTCTGGGAGGTTTCCAGCCCCAGCATTTT CASSPLGGFQPQHF
NA TRBJ1-5 TRBV24-1 TRBD1 TGTGCCACCAGTGACCCGGACAGGGCCAGCTATAGCAATCAGCCCCAGCATTTT CATSDPDRASYSNQPQHF
NA TRBJ2-5 TRBV7-2 NA TGTGCCAGCAGCTCCTCGGGTCTTCAGCAACAAGAGACCCAGTACTTC CASSSSGLQQQETQYF
NA TRBJ2-1 TRBV11-2 TRBD2 TGTGCCAGCAGCCGACTAGCGGGGGACTACAATGAGCAGTTCTTC CASSRLAGDYNEQFF
NA TRBJ1-1 TRBV4-1 TRBD1 TGCGCCAGCAGCCAAGAGAGGGGACAGACGATGAACACTGAAGCTTTCTTT CASSQERGQTMNTEAFF
NA TRBJ2-6 TRBV19 NA TGTGCCAGTACACCATCGTGGGGCTCCGGGGCCAACGTCCTGACTTTC CASTPSWGSGANVLTF
NA TRBJ2-2 TRBV30 TRBD2 TGTGCCTGGAGTGTTAGCGGGGGGGCCGGGGAGCTGTTTTTT CAWSVSGGAGELFF
NA TRBJ2-3 TRBV6-5 TRBD2 TGTGCCAGCAGTTATTCTAGCGGATTCACAGATACGCAGTATTTT CASSYSSGFTDTQYF
NA TRBJ1-1 TRBV12-5 NA TGTGCTAGTGGCTCGGGACAATTTGAAGCTTTCTTT CASGSGQFEAFF
NA TRBJ1-1 TRBV28 TRBD1 TGTGCCAGCAGTCTTCTTATCCCGGGACAGGGGGCGGACACTGAAGCTTTCTTT CASSLLIPGQGADTEAFF
NA TRBJ2-2 TRBV7-2 TRBD1 TGTGCCAGCAGCCTGGGACAGGGGGCAGGCGGGGAGCTGTTTTTT CASSLGQGAGGELFF
NA TRBJ1-6 TRBV7-9 TRBD1 TGTGCCAGCAGCTTAACAGGGGTCAGTTCACCCCTCCACTTT CASSLTGVSSPLHF
NA TRBJ2-1 TRBV11-2 TRBD2 TGTGCCAGCAGCGCTAGCGGGAGGGCCGATGAGCAGTTCTTC CASSASGRADEQFF
NA TRBJ2-7 TRBV5-1 NA TGCGCCAGCAGCTTGGCGCCTACTCAGGGCTACGAGCAGTACTTC CASSLAPTQGYEQYF
NA TRBJ1-2 TRBV7-2 TRBD1 TGTGCCAGCAGCTCCCGACAGGGCGGAGGCTACACCTTC CASSSRQGGGYTF
NA TRBJ1-2 TRBV28 TRBD1 TGTGCCAGCAGTCCCGGGACAGGGTACGGCTACACCTTC CASSPGTGYGYTF
NA TRBJ2-2 TRBV7-9 NA TGTGCCAGCAGCCCCTCCTTTGCAGGGACGAACACCGGGGAGCTGTTTTTT CASSPSFAGTNTGELFF
NA TRBJ2-1 TRBV6-1 NA TGTGCCAGCAGTGAACTGGCAGCCTACAATGAGCAGTTCTTC CASSELAAYNEQFF